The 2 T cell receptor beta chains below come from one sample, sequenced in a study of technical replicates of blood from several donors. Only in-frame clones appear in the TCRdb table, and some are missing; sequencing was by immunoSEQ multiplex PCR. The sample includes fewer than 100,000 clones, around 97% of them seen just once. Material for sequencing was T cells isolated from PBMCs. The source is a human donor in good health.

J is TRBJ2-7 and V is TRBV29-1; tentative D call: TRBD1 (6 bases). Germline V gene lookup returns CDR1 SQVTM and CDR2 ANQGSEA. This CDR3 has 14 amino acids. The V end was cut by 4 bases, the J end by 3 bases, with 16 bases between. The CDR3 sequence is CSVGLVDRYYEQYF. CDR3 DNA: TGCAGCGTTGGTCTCGTGGACAGATACTACGAGCAGTACTTC.

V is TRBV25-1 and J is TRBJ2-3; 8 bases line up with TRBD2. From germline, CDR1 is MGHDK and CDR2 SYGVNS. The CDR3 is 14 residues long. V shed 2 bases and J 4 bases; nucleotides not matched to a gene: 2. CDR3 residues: CASSETRGADTQYF. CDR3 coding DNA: TGTGCCAGCAGTGAAACGCGGGGGGCAGATACGCAGTATTTT.